This TCR beta chain was recorded in a study of cytomegalovirus exposure and HLA in healthy donors. Whole-study results and caveats: A later analysis linked a missense variant in DCLRE1C to the trimming of TCR beta V and J genes. In vitro data verified three CMV-associated chains as specific for CMV antigens. Differences between HLA loci emerged in a later analysis of TCR association rates, with DRB1 most and HLA-C fewest.

With 60 Vbeta and 13 Jbeta primers, the PCR was carried out. Generated by immunoSEQ multiplex PCR, the TCRdb table keeps only in-frame clones and is missing some. The repertoire includes tens of thousands of clones, roughly 70% of them detected once, and 12% sits in the top ten. Per the germline V gene, CDR1 is SGDLS and CDR2 is YYNGEE. V dropped 3 bases and J dropped 5 bases, with 17 bases sitting between them. The CDR3 has 15 amino acids. Of note for this clone: Its antigen is currently unknown.

Sequencing used PBMCs. The sequence came from a middle-aged woman in good health and CMV-seropositive. J is TRBJ1-1 and V is TRBV9; D is possibly TRBD1 (5 bases). In nucleotides, the CDR3 is TGTGCCAGCAGCGGGGGGGAGGGGAGCCTAACTGAAGCTTTCTTT. Its translation: CASSGGEGSLTEAFF.